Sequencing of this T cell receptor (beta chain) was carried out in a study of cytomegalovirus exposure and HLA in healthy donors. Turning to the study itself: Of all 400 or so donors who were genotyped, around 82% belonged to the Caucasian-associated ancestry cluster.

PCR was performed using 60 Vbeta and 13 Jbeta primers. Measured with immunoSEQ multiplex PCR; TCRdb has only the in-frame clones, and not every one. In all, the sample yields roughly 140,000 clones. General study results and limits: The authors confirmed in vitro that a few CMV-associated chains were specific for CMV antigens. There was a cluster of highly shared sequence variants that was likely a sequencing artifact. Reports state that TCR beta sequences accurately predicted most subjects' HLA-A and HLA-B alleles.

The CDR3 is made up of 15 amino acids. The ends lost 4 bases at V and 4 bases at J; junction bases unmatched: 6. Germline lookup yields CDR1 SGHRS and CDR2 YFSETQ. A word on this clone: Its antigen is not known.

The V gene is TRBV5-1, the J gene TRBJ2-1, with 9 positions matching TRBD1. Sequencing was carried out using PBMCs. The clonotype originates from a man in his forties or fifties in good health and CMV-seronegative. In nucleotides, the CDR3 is TGCGCCAGCAGCCAAGGGACAGGGTTGTACAATGAGCAGTTCTTC. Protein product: CASSQGTGLYNEQFF.